The following is a TCR beta chain sequence with its context. This clonotype has ten or more counts. Its antigen specificity is not known. No per-base quality is available; no much larger clone lies one base away. Based on the germline V gene, the CDR1 and CDR2 sequences are MGHDK and SYGVNS. Taken from cysteine to phenylalanine, the CDR3 has 14 residues. CDR3 DNA is the only sequence kept; it has 42 bases, read in frame from the first base. For this chain, trimming is 5 bases at the V end and 5 bases at the J end, and the number of junction bases without a gene match is 4. This sample stems from a study of spatial heterogeneity in lung cancer (dated by TCRdb to between 2018 and 2021). A note on the overall study: Beta-chain transcripts were consistently detected in greater numbers than alpha-chain transcripts, which likely reflects a higher abundance of beta-chain transcripts. In the raw uncorrected reads, each unique combination of TCR and UMI appeared more than ten times on average. The study linked features of the TCR repertoire to counts of nonsynonymous mutations, which were determined by whole-exome sequencing of tumor tissue. In non-small cell lung cancer, the study quantitatively compared TCR alpha and beta repertoires across several tumor regions, matched nontumor lung, and blood. At surgery, fewer than 250 tumor regions, 64 matched nontumor lung samples and 56 PBMC samples were TCR-sequenced for both alpha and beta chains. Study-wide findings and limitations: Ubiquitous expanded tumor TCRs were detected in blood more often at tumor resection than at routine follow-up. Confirming at a functional level the hypothesis that regional TCRs recognize regional mutations was considered to require additional single-cell paired TCR alpha and beta sequencing.

This sample's time point label indicates: sample taken at primary tumor resection. TCR sequencing used whole RNA extracted from tumor and nontumor lung tissue, or from cryopreserved PBMC samples, without cell sorting. Samples were obtained from 72 patients with early-stage, untreated non-small cell lung cancer from the lung TRACERx cohort. Only patients for whom sufficient RNA was available from at least two tumor regions were selected for TCR sequencing. Library construction relied on 5' RACE. Sequenced using a NextSeq 500. The TCR library protocol attached a unique molecular identifier to each TCR cDNA molecule to allow correction of PCR and sequencing errors. On the authors' methods: TCR identification, UMI-based error correction and CDR3 extraction were all carried out with Decombinator tools. TCRs above a frequency of 2 per 1,000, corresponding to the top 1% of the tumor frequency distribution, were defined as expanded. Rényi diversity was computed with the R vegan package after subsampling each repertoire 100 times to 5,000 TCRs. CDR3 similarity networks were built from amino acid triplet string-kernel similarity, connecting CDR3s with pairwise similarity above 0.82. Through fastp at Q25 and MiXCR, TCRdb rebuilt clones from the public reads, retaining in-frame beta chains. Every CDR3 protein is listed once, alongside the most common genes and DNA of its rows. TCRdb, not the authors, supplied the V and J calls. This sample holds 28,000 or so distinct CDR3 sequences; 7.5% to 10% were observed only once. Around 36% of the sample is held by the ten biggest clonotypes.

This specimen was PBMCs, taken at surgery. The clonotype was recovered from a female donor with early-stage non-small cell lung cancer. This receptor chain uses TRBV25-1 and TRBJ2-5, with 11 bases matching TRBD1. This receptor has the CDR3 CASSMDRGPETQYF. The DNA reads TGTGCCAGCAGTATGGACAGGGGGCCTGAGACCCAGTACTTC.